This T cell receptor (beta chain) is drawn from a study of blood T cell repertoires in COVID-19. Study information: Material from acute and convalescent COVID-19 was sourced from the United States, Italy and Spain. Sources were T cells, B-cell-depleted T cells, or PBMCs; the material itself was cDNA or gDNA.

The CDR3 length is 15 residues. From germline, CDR1 is KGHDR and CDR2 SFDVKD. The V and J ends lost 5 bases and 2 bases respectively, with 12 bases between them. In the source study's methods: It was from reference gene primer amplification that nucleated cell counts were estimated. The repertoire was sequenced with immunoSEQ multiplex PCR; TCRdb's copy has only in-frame clones and lacks some. That table gives V, J and clone size, and the DNA gave D and trimming. In the table there are 48,000 or so clones, about 90% of which are singletons. The gene calls are TRBV24-1 and TRBJ2-1; D may be TRBD2 (6 bases). The sequenced sample was peripheral blood. The origin of this receptor is a human donor in a cohort sampled during active COVID-19. This chain's CDR3 is CATSGLASAYNEQFF. CDR3 coding DNA: TGTGCCACCAGTGGCCTAGCGTCCGCCTACAATGAGCAGTTCTTC.